The sequence of this TCR beta chain was determined in a study of shared clonotypes between healthy human individuals. On this clone itself: What it recognizes is unknown.

In the authors' workflow: Junction-only sequences produced by ImmunoSEQ had no quality scores, so filtering differed. Clones were read by immunoSEQ multiplex PCR, and TCRdb kept only the in-frame ones, dropping some. V and J calls and clone size follow that table, whereas D and trimming were derived from the DNA. The table shows hundreds of thousands of clones, with more than 75% occurring only once. Regarding the study as a whole: The donor pool, a small one, limited the genetic and exposure-history diversity represented.

Germline-derived CDR1 and CDR2 are MNHEY and SMNVEV (reference sequence). V was clipped by 2 bases and J by 5 bases, with 7 bases between them. The CDR3 length is 12 residues. The sample taken for sequencing was memory CD8+ T cells sorted from blood. Subset given: CD45RO+ cells pooled with CCR7-negative TemRA cells. The chain recombines TRBV27 with TRBJ2-7, with D unresolved. This clonotype was obtained from a man aged 18 to 30 in good health. The CDR3 here is CASSLGNDEQYF. CDR3 in DNA: TGTGCCAGCAGTTTAGGGAACGACGAGCAGTACTTC.